The rows below give T cell receptor beta chains drawn from one sample of a study of T cells in Graves' hyperthyroidism and ophthalmopathy. TCRdb called the multiplex PCR reads again in MiXCR, with one record for every CDR3 protein. The table records fewer than 200,000 distinct CDR3 sequences, around 15% of them present only once. Specimen: blood. Source of these receptors: a woman aged 50 to 65 with Graves' hyperthyroidism. Both conserved end residues are part of each CDR3.

>TRBJ1-5|TRBV6-1
CASSLDRNSNQPQHF
>TRBJ2-1|TRBV11-3
CASSLGGGINEQFF
>TRBJ2-5|TRBV5-1
CASTYQGDQETQYF
>TRBJ1-1|TRBV11-2
CASSFYGTTKSAFF
>TRBJ2-5|TRBV6-1
CASSVGGLGRGETQYF
>TRBJ1-1|TRBV7-9
CASSFPDRGPLNTEAFF
>TRBJ1-5|TRBV20-1
CSARSLNTGQGVDQPQHF
>TRBJ1-2|TRBV7-2
CASSHDTNYGYTF
>TRBJ2-7|TRBV30
CAWSRGQGEQYF
>TRBJ2-1|TRBV7-9
CASSFGVGEQFF
>TRBJ2-3|TRBV6-2/TRBV6-3
CASSLSGGNVGRQYF
>TRBJ2-3|TRBV2
CASSASADTQYF
>TRBJ2-7|TRBV20-1
CSARDLTEEQYF
>TRBJ1-3|TRBV27
CASKSNAGNTIYF
>TRBJ2-3|TRBV6-2/TRBV6-3
CASAMRGSTDTQYF
>TRBJ1-2|TRBV7-8
CASSLGGGVRYGYTF
>TRBJ2-1|TRBV7-8
CASSLVGSSYNEQFF
>TRBJ2-7|TRBV20-1
CSATGDLSYEQYF
>TRBJ2-1|TRBV2
CASSESGLHSGEGFF
>TRBJ1-4|TRBV28
CASMGAIGLKEKLFF
>TRBJ1-4|TRBV2
CASSLLQGLTNEKLFF
>TRBJ2-1|TRBV7-9
CASSLSQGASGSYNEQFF
>TRBJ1-5|TRBV20-1
CSASKGGRGQGNQPQHF
>TRBJ1-3|TRBV28
CASTPLPTAGQGNTIYF
>TRBJ1-4|TRBV18
CASSPPDRRNEKLFF
>TRBJ1-5|TRBV2
CASSQLPGSSHQPQHF
>TRBJ1-5|TRBV28
CASSLWDESNQPQHF
>TRBJ2-3|TRBV5-4
CASSLPGHTDTQYF
>TRBJ1-1|TRBV5-5
CASRIGQGYTEAFF
>TRBJ1-5|TRBV15
CATGILNQPQHF
>TRBJ1-5|TRBV18
CASSPTDGNQPQHF
>TRBJ2-3|TRBV11-2
CASSPEGGVGTQYF
>TRBJ2-3|TRBV7-9
CASSPPREDTQYF
>TRBJ1-2|TRBV27
CASSPLRGTQYGYTF
>TRBJ2-5|TRBV2
CASSSSGGGYQETQYF
>TRBJ1-1|TRBV28
CASSLAGGGNTEAFF
>TRBJ1-2|TRBV29-1
CSVQLPNYGYTF
>TRBJ2-5|TRBV11-1
CASSSRNPETQYF
>TRBJ2-5|TRBV7-8
CASSLVRLLGSQETQYF
>TRBJ1-3|TRBV10-3
CAISEGLLGAGNTIYF
>TRBJ2-7|TRBV7-2
CASSLVMEAYKQYF
>TRBJ1-1|TRBV7-2
CASSLLGLGAFF
>TRBJ2-6|TRBV29-1
CSVAQGTDGANVLTF
>TRBJ1-4|TRBV4-2
CASSEQAQHEKLFF
>TRBJ2-7|TRBV19
CASSSTGTGINEQYF
>TRBJ2-7|TRBV6-1
CASTDTGSYEQYF
>TRBJ2-3|TRBV29-1
CSVDNTFTDTQYF
>TRBJ2-7|TRBV4-2
CASSQGVTGGLGYEQYF
>TRBJ2-4|TRBV13
CASSLEGSSGVHIQYF
>TRBJ2-3|TRBV7-2
CASSFGGGWGRDTQYF
>TRBJ1-5|TRBV19
CASNEDRGRQPQHF
>TRBJ2-6|TRBV15
CATSRGGVAGANVLTF